The 12 T cell receptor beta chains presented below share a single source sample, sequenced in a study of cytomegalovirus exposure and HLA in healthy donors. The assay was immunoSEQ multiplex PCR, and TCRdb's table has in-frame clones only and misses some. The sample contains fewer than 250,000 clones, approximately 87% of which appear only once. The sequenced sample was PBMCs. These TCRs come from a man aged 18 to 30 in good health and CMV-seronegative.

The chain uses TRBV9 and TRBJ2-5; 7 nucleotides match TRBD2. Looked up from germline, CDR1 is SGDLS and CDR2 is YYNGEE. The CDR3 spans 15 residues. Losses at the gene ends were 4 bases for V and 1 base for J; bases not matched to a gene: 7. The CDR3 region has the DNA TGTGCCAGCAGCCCGGAGGGGAGGGCCCAAGAGACCCAGTACTTC. Protein sequence: CASSPEGRAQETQYF.

The J gene is TRBJ2-1, the V gene TRBV29-1; TRBD2 agrees at 9 bases. The germline gives CDR1 SQVTM, CDR2 ANQGSEA. V shed 1 base and J 8 bases; nucleotides not matched to a gene: 9. CDR3 size: 15 residues. The chain's CDR3 is CSVEGGRGGLDEQFF. In DNA, the CDR3 is TGCAGCGTTGAAGGCGGGCGGGGGGGCTTAGATGAGCAGTTCTTC.

Only one count was recorded for this clone. The chain combines TRBV11-2 with TRBJ2-2; D may be TRBD2 (5 bases). This CDR3 spans 12 amino acids. V lost 2 bases, J lost 8 bases, and 6 bases lay in between. Germline V gene data show CDR1 as SGHAT and CDR2 as FQNNGV. CDR3 residues: CASSLRGGELFF. The CDR3 DNA reads TGTGCCAGCAGCTTACGCGGGGGGGAGCTGTTTTTT. Together with reference TRBV11-2 and TRBJ2-2, the CDR3 gives the full variable domain: EAGVAQSPRYKIIEKRQSVAFWCNPISGHATLYWYQQILGQGPKLLIQFQNNGVVDDSQLPKDRFSAERLKGVDSTLKIQPAKLEDSAVYLCASSLRGGELFFGEGSRLTVL.

Only a few counts were recorded for this clone. The chain couples TRBV9 to TRBJ1-2; 8 bases match TRBD1. From germline, CDR1 is SGDLS and CDR2 YYNGEE. Germline trimming cut 4 bases from V and 7 bases from J; bases unmatched to any gene: 9. This CDR3 has 14 residues. The CDR3 bases are TGTGCCAGCAGCTATCAGGGGGCGCTTAGTGGCTACACCTTC. The encoded protein is CASSYQGALSGYTF.

This clone was observed once. The CDR3 is CASSLATGYQPQHF. CDR3 DNA: TGTGCCAGCAGCTTAGCGACAGGTTATCAGCCCCAGCATTTT. The chain recombines TRBV7-9 with TRBJ1-5, with TRBD1 as a possible D gene (6 bases). Trimming shortened V by 0 bases and J by 5 bases, and 8 bases separated the two germline ends. Germline lookup yields CDR1 SEHNR and CDR2 FQNEAQ (reference sequence). The CDR3 runs to 14 residues.

This chain links TRBV20-1 with TRBJ1-1; D remains unclear. This CDR3 contains 11 residues. Germline loops: CDR1 DFQATT, CDR2 SNEGSKA (reference sequence). V lost 6 bases and J lost 11, with 16 bases in between. The CDR3 loop is CSAKPEVLAFF. The CDR3 coding sequence is TGCAGTGCCAAACCTGAGGTTTTGGCTTTCTTT.

The rearrangement uses TRBV6-5 and TRBJ2-7; 8 bases align to TRBD2. The J segment lost 3 bases and the V segment lost 7 bases, leaving 8 bases of the junction unmatched. The CDR3 is 14 amino acids. Germline V gene lookup returns CDR1 MNHEY and CDR2 SVGAGI. Written as DNA, the CDR3 is TGTGCCAGCACAGCGGGAGTTAGGGTCTACGAGCAGTACTTC. This encodes CASTAGVRVYEQYF.

The genes are TRBV29-1 and TRBJ2-1; 13 positions match TRBD2. The CDR3 runs 17 residues. After removal of 4 bases from V and 2 bases from J, the junction contained 8 bases not matched to a gene. The germline V gene has CDR1 SQVTM and CDR2 ANQGSEA. In nucleotides, the CDR3 is TGCAGCGTTGCGGGACTAGCGGGACCCATCACCTACAATGAGCAGTTCTTC. Amino acids: CSVAGLAGPITYNEQFF.

V and J are TRBV5-4 and TRBJ2-5; 11 nucleotides match TRBD2. CDR1 and CDR2 from the germline V gene are SGHNT and YYREEE (reference sequence). CDR3 length equals 15 residues. After removal of 4 bases from V and 5 bases from J, the junction contained 7 bases not matched to a gene. DNA of the CDR3: TGTGCCAGCAGCAAACTAGCGGGAGAGGGGGAGACCCAGTACTTC. It is translated as CASSKLAGEGETQYF.

The chain is built from TRBV6-5 and TRBJ2-1, with 7 positions matching TRBD2. Per the germline V gene, CDR1 is MNHEY and CDR2 is SVGAGI. V shed 0 bases, J shed 6 bases, and the junction held 5 bases outside the gene matches. The CDR3 sequence is 15 residues long. The CDR3, as DNA: TGTGCCAGCAGTTACTCGGCTAGCGGCCTCAATGAGCAGTTCTTC. The encoded protein is CASSYSASGLNEQFF.

The genes are TRBV11-2 and TRBJ2-2; no firm D call. CDR1 is SGHAT and CDR2 is FQNNGV in the germline V gene. The CDR3 consists of 14 residues. The ends were cut back, 1 base at V and 5 bases at J, with 8 bases in the middle. CDR3 protein: CASSLVGPTGELFF. CDR3 sequence (DNA): TGTGCCAGCAGCTTAGTTGGCCCAACCGGGGAGCTGTTTTTT.

The V and J genes are TRBV9 and TRBJ2-7, with 8 positions matching TRBD2. V trimming: 0 bases; J trimming: 3 bases; junction bases outside the gene matches: 2. Germline CDR1 and CDR2: SGDLS and YYNGEE. This CDR3 region has 14 residues. The CDR3: CASSVETSGYEQYF. CDR3 DNA: TGTGCCAGCAGCGTAGAAACTAGCGGCTACGAGCAGTACTTC.